This T cell receptor (beta chain) was obtained from a study of cytomegalovirus exposure and HLA in healthy donors (dated by TCRdb to 2016 to 2017). Some background on the complete study: In an earlier analysis of approximately 640 of the donors, about 260 Gb of sequence data and roughly 100 million unique TCR beta sequences from 180 million or so T cells were reported. Across about 370 genotyped donors of the cohort, an average of about 220,000 unique TCR beta nucleotide sequences per donor were sequenced, and 15% to 20% of those sequences were non-productive. In addition to the first cohort of 650 to 750 subjects, a separate validation cohort of 100 to 150 different subjects was used. All discovery cohort repertoires had been generated using a single sequencing platform. The study aimed to test whether signatures of past pathogen exposure could be identified by cataloging public T cell receptors. A later analysis re-examined previously published TCR beta repertoires from hundreds of donors and added high-resolution HLA genotyping to investigate patterns of TCR occurrence. A few DR-DQ haplotypes were treated as single units for association and clustering because of strong linkage in the cohort. Both class I and class II loci were covered by HLA typing, at four-digit resolution. In an earlier analysis of 500 to 650 of the donors, high-throughput TCR beta sequencing was used to judge whether each TCR beta V gene segment behaved as functional or pseudogenic. About 330 gigabases of sequencing data and around 90 million unique TCR sequences made up an early release that covered nearly 650 HLA-typed donors. Rather than using new phenotypic data, the later analysis identified candidate immune exposures from TCR beta sequences and from how often those sequences occurred across donors. The genetic ancestry cluster associated with self-reported Caucasian donors included around four fifths of the roughly 380 genotyped donors. Donor age, sex, ethnicity and CMV serostatus were compiled alongside the repertoire data. Typing coverage differed by locus: A, B, C, DRB1 and DQB1 were typed in roughly 620-640 donors, DQA1 in roughly 510, DPA1 in some 570, and DPB1 in approximately 450. The study used immunosequencing to profile the T cell repertoires of 666 subjects and linked those repertoires to cytomegalovirus serostatus. To predict cytomegalovirus infection status, the study combined high-throughput TCR immunosequencing, statistical association of individual TCRs with disease status, and machine learning. A later genetic analysis used genome-wide SNP genotypes for about three fifths of the roughly 700 donors, treating that subset as a discovery cohort. Overall study results and their limits: In an earlier analysis of around 600 of the donors, most TCR beta V segments appeared in productive rearrangements about 87% or about 30% of the time, broadly matching IMGT annotations. A few of the identified cytomegalovirus-associated TCR beta chains were confirmed in vitro to be specific for cytomegalovirus antigens. V-gene and J-gene trimming of TCR beta chains was associated with a missense DCLRE1C variant in a later genetic analysis, and the association was replicated in an independent cohort. Sequencing depth was assumed to be roughly uniform across donors in the presence/absence analyses, though that assumption may not hold. A further reported finding was that TCR beta sequences accurately predicted the HLA-A and HLA-B alleles for most subjects in the first cohort. Correlated functional status among segregating V segments might be attributable to linkage disequilibrium, but an unknown experimental factor could not be ruled out. Most CMV-associated TCR beta chains appeared to be HLA-restricted in a later analysis, and the HLA associations seemed to be driven largely by CMV exposure. Compared with equally common non-associated chains, HLA-associated TCR beta chains in a later analysis were more clonally expanded and had lower generation probabilities. Because counts were too low, roughly 17 rarely observed V segments, including chromosome 9 orphons, were left out of the earlier analysis of over 550 of the donors. Strong co-occurrence of HLA alleles, especially DR and DQ, made assigning TCR associations to individual alleles difficult. A cluster of highly shared sequence variants was judged likely to be a technical artifact of the sequencing pipeline. The cohort was sequenced for TCR beta chains only, and without alpha or paired-chain data the features that could be detected were limited. According to a later analysis, TCR association rates differed among HLA loci, with DRB1 alleles showing the most associated TCRs and HLA-C alleles showing the fewest. In a later analysis, several top co-occurrence clusters were reported to appear linked to parvovirus B19, influenza, CMV and Epstein-Barr virus. While some public TCRs were present in many individuals, most TCR sequences turned up only very rarely across donors. In both the original and validation cohorts, the classifier was reported to diagnose cytomegalovirus status with high specificity and sensitivity. Because HLA typing was unavailable for some donors at each locus, only the typed subset was used in association tests. Immune exposure information for the cohort was limited to CMV serostatus. Because the 87-base-pair reads could not distinguish some IMGT-functional V segments, including TRBV6-2 and TRBV6-3, those segments were excluded. It was suggested by the authors that the approach could potentially be generalized to other disease states and immunological phenotypes. Specific HLA alleles were associated with roughly 17,000 TCR beta sequences at a false discovery rate of 0.05 in a later analysis. According to a later genetic analysis, donors in an Asian-associated ancestry cluster had fewer N-insertions in productive TCRs than the approximately 650-donor mean. The study gave a list of 150 to 200 TCR beta chains associated with cytomegalovirus.

The junction shows trimming of 7 bases on V and 1 base on J, and the gene matches do not reach 7 bases of it. From the cysteine up to the phenylalanine, the CDR3 has a length of 15 residues. The CDR3 DNA has 45 bases and is translated from base 1. From a lookup of the germline V gene, CDR1 and CDR2 are MNHEY and SVGAGI. Library preparation was by the immunoSEQ multiplex PCR assay. For the multiplex PCR, a mixture combining 60 forward primers for TCR Vbeta segments and 13 reverse primers for TCR Jbeta segments was used. The CDR3 region of rearranged TCR beta genes was amplified from genomic DNA with a multiplex PCR assay. On the Illumina HiSeq System, the amplified TCR beta libraries were sequenced as 87-base-pair reads. The authors processed their data as follows. A later analysis tallied around 87 million unique TCR beta chains across the 666 repertoires, and about 10 million of those chains were shared by two or more donors. To remove PCR and sequencing errors, raw reads were error-corrected and collapsed into unique sequences using a nearest-neighbor algorithm that merged closely related sequences. To assign V, D and J gene segments, CDR3 sequences were aligned to IMGT reference sequences. For a sequence to be retained, a match of at least six nucleotides to both a V gene segment and a J gene segment was required. Rearrangements were classified as productive when the CDR3 lacked stop codons and remained in frame with V and J, and all other rearrangements were classified as non-productive. CDR3 was defined according to IMGT convention as the region running from the second conserved V-encoded cysteine to the conserved J-encoded phenylalanine. The earlier analysis of 587 of the donors excluded any sequence lacking an unambiguous match to a single V gene segment. An earlier analysis of around 600 of the donors classified V segments as functional when productive rearrangements were above 56.7% and as segregating when the standard deviation between donors was above 5%. A statistical classification framework was developed to diagnose cytomegalovirus status using the catalog of TCR beta chain sequences. In a later analysis, V and J genes were assigned by comparing TCR nucleotide sequences against IMGT/GENE-DB human TR gene sequences. A later analysis assigned CDR3 sequences and most-parsimonious VDJ recombination scenarios with the TCRdist pipeline. In a later analysis, every TCR beta chain was defined by the combination of its CDR3 amino acid sequence and its V-gene family, and reads without a unique V-gene family were dropped. A later analysis removed over 500 highly shared, low-generation-probability nucleotide sequences to deal with suspected cross-contamination and a sequencing artifact. A later analysis calculated a clonal expansion index for each public chain from normalized within-repertoire ranks of inferred template counts. A later analysis computed generation probabilities with a VDJ recombination model fitted to out-of-frame rearrangements, and checked the results against IGoR. A later analysis scored TCR-TCR, TCR-HLA and TCR-CMV co-occurrence with hypergeometric tests, applying a repertoire-size bias correction to TCR pairs. To estimate false discovery rates, a later analysis permuted the HLA or CMV assignments 20 times. In a later analysis, co-occurring TCRs were grouped using DBSCAN, with TCRdist sequence similarity added in when clustering inside HLA-allele-positive subsets. For co-occurrence clustering, repertoires with fewer than 30,000 or more than 120,000 public chains were excluded, along with roughly 5 repertoires with anomalous nucleotide sharing. TCRdb took over this immuneACCESS table, retaining in-frame rearrangements with V and J assigned. Such tables are incomplete; in checked studies, under half of the missing clones stem from an unresolved V gene, and the remainder is unexplained. Clonal size and the V and J genes are those of that table, whereas D and trimming came from the DNA. The sample has some 160,000 clones on record, about 85% of them singletons. Of the sample, 1% to 1.5% is held by the ten largest clones.

With regard to this clone: Its specific antigen is unknown. Base qualities are not provided; no much larger clone lies one nucleotide away.

In total, fewer than 750 healthy bone marrow donors made up the cohort. Cohort members were all nominally healthy when sampled, although unrecorded immune exposures were likely present. The donor tested CMV seropositive and was one of the 289 seropositive cohort members. Each donor provided a peripheral blood sample, and peripheral blood mononuclear cells were used for TCR beta sequencing. The Qiagen DNeasy Blood Extraction Kit was used to extract genomic DNA from the blood cell samples. The sequence joins TRBV6-5 to TRBJ1-1; TRBD1 lines up with 9 middle nucleotides. The TCR comes from a man over 45 in good health and CMV-seropositive. The specimen sequenced was PBMCs. The CDR3 here reads CASTGRTGANTEAFF. In nucleotide form, the sequence is TGTGCCAGCACCGGAAGGACAGGGGCGAACACTGAAGCTTTCTTT.